One and the same sample provided the 31 T cell receptor beta chains below, sequenced in a study of T cells in Graves' hyperthyroidism and ophthalmopathy. The source material, RNA transcripts, was used to amplify TCR beta CDR3 regions. TCR CDR3 regions were first amplified by RT-PCR with HTBI primers. TCRdb recomputed calls from the multiplex PCR reads with MiXCR, one row per CDR3 protein. The top ten clones hold less than 4.5% of a sample with about 620,000 distinct CDR3 sequences, 16% of them seen once. Material: blood. These receptors were collected from a woman between 25 and 40 years old with Graves' hyperthyroidism.

This clonotype has at least ten counts. The genes are TRBV11-2 and TRBJ2-1, with 12 positions matching TRBD1. CDR3 size: 17 residues. V shed 5 bases, J shed 8 bases, and the junction held 13 bases outside the gene matches. Germline CDR1 and CDR2: SGHAT and FQNNGV. The CDR3 DNA follows: TGTGCCAGCAGCACCCGGGACAGGGGGCGAATTAGGCATGAGCAGTTCTTC. It codes for CASSTRDRGRIRHEQFF.

This clonotype was counted many times. The rearrangement uses TRBV4-3 and TRBJ2-1; possible D gene TRBD1, 5 bases. The V and J ends lost 0 bases and 9 bases respectively, with 12 bases between them. The CDR3 contains 14 residues. Germline-derived CDR1 and CDR2 are LGHNA and YSLEER. The CDR3 region has the DNA TGCGCCAGCAGCCAAGATGTAGGCAGGGCTGAGCAGTTCTTC. Translation gives CASSQDVGRAEQFF.

This clonotype was counted at least ten times. The chain is built from TRBV12-3 or TRBV12-4 and TRBJ1-2; D is unclear. The length of the CDR3 is 13 residues. V was shortened by 3 bases and J by 2 bases, with 7 bases between the two germline ends. The CDR3 DNA reads as TGTGCCAGCAGTTTGTCACAGAACTATGGCTACACCTTC. Translation gives CASSLSQNYGYTF.

Ten or more counts support this clonotype. The genes are TRBV11-2 and TRBJ2-3; D is unclear. The CDR3 covers 15 residues. V lost 3 bases, J lost 2 bases, and 12 bases lay in between. Germline CDR1 and CDR2: SGHAT and FQNNGV. The CDR3 bases are TGTGCCAGCAGCTTGGGAAAGGCAGACACAGATACGCAGTATTTT. Translated: CASSLGKADTDTQYF.

In its sample, this clonotype was seen once. This chain joins TRBV4-2 and TRBJ1-4; unclear D gene. The CDR3 runs to 14 residues. V was pared by 1 base and J by 6 bases, with 9 bases between. The V gene's germline CDR1 is LGHNA and CDR2 YNFKEQ. DNA for the CDR3: TGTGCCAGCAGCCAAGGGAGAAGTGATGAAAAACTGTTTTTT. Amino acid sequence: CASSQGRSDEKLFF.

V is TRBV7-3 and J is TRBJ2-3, with D possibly being TRBD2 (6 bases). The CDR3 has 15 amino acids. Between the trimmed V and J ends, which lost 2 bases and 1 base, there was a span of 10 bases. Germline V gene data show CDR1 as SGHTA and CDR2 as FQGTGA. In DNA form, the CDR3 reads TGTGCCAGCAGCTTATACGGGAGTGGCACAGATACGCAGTATTTT. It specifies CASSLYGSGTDTQYF.

This clonotype was counted ten times or more. The chain links TRBV12-5 to TRBJ2-7, with TRBD1 identical over 7 bases. The CDR3 totals 18 residues. The J segment lost 2 bases and the V segment lost 0 bases, leaving 13 bases of the junction unmatched. The germline V gene encodes CDR1 LGHNT and CDR2 FRNRAP. The CDR3 is CASGLVPSGQTSTYEQYF. In DNA, the CDR3 is TGTGCTAGTGGTTTGGTACCCTCGGGACAGACCTCAACCTACGAGCAGTACTTC. Filled out from reference TRBV12-5 and TRBJ2-7, the complete variable domain reads DARVTQTPRHKVTEMGQEVTMRCQPILGHNTVFWYRQTMMQGLELLAYFRNRAPLDDSGMPKDRFSAEMPDATLATLKIQPSEPRDSAVYFCASGLVPSGQTSTYEQYFGPGTRLTVT.

Notes on this clonotype: This clone may be a read error of a much larger clone one base away. This chain connects TRBV9 to TRBJ2-7; 13 bases align to TRBD2. The CDR3 contains 15 residues. The junction had 5 bases not matched to a gene; V was cut back by 4 bases and J by 4 bases. Germline V CDR1 and CDR2: SGDLS, YYNGEE. The CDR3 spells CASSQGTSGVYEQYF. The CDR3 nucleotides read TGTGCCAGCAGCCAAGGGACTAGCGGGGTATACGAGCAGTACTTC.

There are a few counts of this clonotype. Since a much larger clone is just one base distant, this may be a read error. The chain has TRBV3-1 and TRBJ1-1; unclear D gene. V lost 1 base, J lost 10 bases, and 16 bases lay in between. Germline CDR1 is LGHDT and CDR2 is YNNKEL (reference sequence). The CDR3 runs 14 residues. CDR3 region: CASSQGPGPYGAFF. CDR3 DNA: TGTGCCAGCAGCCAAGGGCCCGGGCCGTATGGAGCTTTCTTT.

This clonotype was recorded a few times. The chain carries TRBV2 and TRBJ2-2; 13 bases are a match to TRBD2. Trimming cost V 6 bases and J 4 bases; bases outside gene matches: 2. Germline V gives CDR1 SNHLY, CDR2 FYNNEI. This CDR3 comprises 15 residues. CDR3 bases: TGTGCCAGCAGGGGACTAGCGGGACGCACCGGGGAGCTGTTTTTT. Translated, it gives CASRGLAGRTGELFF.

At least ten counts were recorded for this clonotype. The chain links TRBV27 to TRBJ1-2; D is unresolved. The CDR3 has 13 residues. Trimming pared 1 base from V and 4 bases from J, leaving 7 bases between. CDR1 and CDR2 from the germline V gene are MNHEY and SMNVEV (reference sequence). CDR3 bases: TGTGCCAGCAGTTTATGGGGTGGCTATGGCTACACCTTC. Encoded protein: CASSLWGGYGYTF.

This clonotype was counted between two and nine times. CDR3 amino acids: CASSSPPDRDNEKLFF. In nucleotides, the CDR3 is TGTGCCAGCAGCTCCCCCCCGGACAGGGATAATGAAAAACTGTTTTTT. The chain combines TRBV11-2 with TRBJ1-4, with 8 bases matching TRBD1. The CDR3 runs to 16 residues. V lost 4 bases, J lost 4 bases, and 8 bases stayed unmatched. From germline, CDR1 is SGHAT and CDR2 FQNNGV. The complete variable domain, with remaining parts taken from reference TRBV11-2 and TRBJ1-4, reads EAGVAQSPRYKIIEKRQSVAFWCNPISGHATLYWYQQILGQGPKLLIQFQNNGVVDDSQLPKDRFSAERLKGVDSTLKIQPAKLEDSAVYLCASSSPPDRDNEKLFFGSGTQLSVL.

Comments on this clonotype: This clone may be a read error of a much larger clone one base away. V is TRBV12-3 or TRBV12-4 and J is TRBJ1-2, with D unclear. The CDR3 loop spans 14 amino acids. CDR3 protein: CASGLNVKVWGYTF. In nucleotides, the CDR3 is TGTGCCAGCGGTTTGAACGTTAAAGTATGGGGCTACACCTTC.

This clonotype was observed a handful of times. This sequence joins TRBV4-2 and TRBJ1-1, with TRBD1 as a possible D gene (6 bases). Germline values: CDR1 LGHNA, CDR2 YNFKEQ. CDR3 length: 15 residues. V dropped 6 bases and J dropped 0 bases, with 14 bases sitting between them. The CDR3 nucleotides read TGTGCCAGCAGGGGGCTGGGGGCGGTGAACACTGAAGCTTTCTTT. It yields the protein CASRGLGAVNTEAFF.

The chain uses TRBV27 and TRBJ1-4; 8 bases are shared with TRBD1. V gave up 5 bases and J gave up 7 bases; unmatched junction bases: 3. The CDR3 length is 13 residues. Germline CDR1 reads MNHEY; CDR2 reads SMNVEV (reference sequence). This CDR3 reads CASSRQGTEKLFF. The CDR3 coding sequence is TGTGCCAGCAGTCGACAGGGGACTGAAAAACTGTTTTTT.

This clonotype was recorded many times. This chain joins TRBV18 and TRBJ2-3; D not resolved. Trimming removed 2 bases at V and 6 bases at J, with 9 bases between. The germline V gene encodes CDR1 KGHSH and CDR2 LQKENI. The CDR3 extends over 13 amino acids. The CDR3 DNA follows: TGTGCCAGCTCACCATCAGTGGTGGATACGCAGTATTTT. Translating it yields CASSPSVVDTQYF.

This clonotype has a count of ten or more. The chain recombines TRBV28 with TRBJ2-3, with D possibly matching TRBD1 (5 bases). Germline V lookup: CDR1 MDHEN, CDR2 SYDVKM. The CDR3 covers 14 residues. V gave up 4 bases and J gave up 10 bases, with 18 bases separating them. The CDR3 region has the DNA TGTGCCAGCAGTTCCCCTTTATGGGGCCCGGCGCAGTATTTT. Protein sequence: CASSSPLWGPAQYF.

The rearrangement joins TRBV20-1 to TRBJ2-1; 9 bases are shared with TRBD2. The junction had 12 bases not matched to a gene; V was cut back by 5 bases and J by 4 bases. The CDR3 runs to 16 residues. The germline V gene encodes CDR1 DFQATT and CDR2 SNEGSKA (reference sequence). The CDR3 DNA is TGCAGTGCTTTCCCCCATAGCGGGAGAGAGTACAATGAGCAGTTCTTC. This gives the protein CSAFPHSGREYNEQFF.

Ten or more counts support this clonotype. The chain links TRBV20-1 to TRBJ1-1, with D possibly TRBD1 on 6 matching bases. V lost 0 bases and J lost 4, with 12 bases in between. This CDR3 spans 14 amino acids. Germline V gene sequence: CDR1 DFQATT, CDR2 SNEGSKA (reference sequence). CDR3 sequence (DNA): TGCAGTGCTAGAGATCCACAGGGCGGCACTGAAGCTTTCTTT. Its protein is CSARDPQGGTEAFF.

This clonotype turned up a few times. This CDR3 reads CSAPREPSGANVLTF. CDR3 DNA: TGCAGTGCCCCCAGGGAACCCTCTGGGGCCAACGTCCTGACTTTC. The chain links TRBV20-1 to TRBJ2-6, with a possible D match to TRBD1 (5 bases). From germline, CDR1 is DFQATT and CDR2 SNEGSKA (reference sequence). The V end lost 6 bases, the J end lost 0 bases, and 12 bases lay between the germline ends. The CDR3 sequence is 15 residues long.

The chain recombines TRBV9 with TRBJ2-7, with TRBD2 matching 7 bases. Germline CDR1 reads SGDLS; CDR2 reads YYNGEE. V was clipped by 0 bases and J by 6 bases; unmatched bases: 6. The CDR3 has 14 amino acids. The CDR3 bases are TGTGCCAGCAGCGTAGACGGGAGGACGTCCGAGCAGTACTTC. This codes for CASSVDGRTSEQYF.

This clonotype was counted a few times. This chain connects TRBV29-1 to TRBJ2-3; D possibly matches TRBD1 or TRBD2 (6 bases each). V was cut by 3 bases and J by 1 base, with 17 bases left in between. The CDR3 has 16 residues. CDR1 SQVTM and CDR2 ANQGSEA come from the germline V gene. CDR3 coding DNA: TGCAGCGTTGATCTAGGGGGGAACGTGGGCACAGATACGCAGTATTTT. Residues: CSVDLGGNVGTDTQYF.

At least ten counts were recorded for this clonotype. The rearrangement joins TRBV6-6 to TRBJ2-5; 9 bases align to TRBD1. The CDR3 contains 14 residues. The junction had 2 bases not matched to a gene; V was cut back by 0 bases and J by 6 bases. Germline CDR1 and CDR2: MNHNY and SVGAGI (reference sequence). The CDR3 DNA reads as TGTGCCAGCAGTTACTCGGACAGGGGACAGACCCAGTACTTC. It translates to CASSYSDRGQTQYF.

This clonotype was recorded at least ten times. CDR3 residues: CSVGGGGYVYEQYF. CDR3 bases: TGCAGCGTTGGGGGCGGGGGGTACGTCTACGAGCAGTACTTC. V gene TRBV29-1 combines with J gene TRBJ2-7; TRBD2 agrees at 8 bases. CDR1 and CDR2 (germline): SQVTM, ANQGSEA. The V segment lost 4 bases and the J segment 3 bases; nucleotides outside the gene matches: 8. The CDR3 contains 14 residues.

A note on this clonotype: Its ends do not fully match the called genes, so a read error is possible. The V call is TRBV9, the J call TRBJ1-1; D may be TRBD1 (5 bases). CDR3 length equals 16 residues. The germline CDR1 and CDR2 sequences are SGDLS and YYNGEE. CDR3 nucleotides: TGTGCCGGCAGCCCCCCGACGGGAGGGGCGAACACTGAAGCTTTCTTT. Its translation: CAGSPPTGGANTEAFF.

The chain joins TRBV7-3 to TRBJ2-2, with D possibly being TRBD1 or TRBD2 (6 bases each). The germline V and J ends were trimmed by 1 base and 3 bases, with 12 bases remaining between them. Germline CDR1 SGHTA, CDR2 FQGTGA. The CDR3 is 16 residues long. CDR3 in amino acids: CASSLNGGADTGELFF. The CDR3, as DNA: TGTGCCAGCAGCTTAAACGGGGGCGCTGACACCGGGGAGCTGTTTTTT.

The chain couples TRBV12-3 or TRBV12-4 to TRBJ2-3; 9 nucleotides agree with TRBD1. V gave up 5 bases and J gave up 3 bases; unmatched junction bases: 9. The CDR3 totals 16 residues. The CDR3 sequence: CASSRPRDRVTDTQYF. CDR3 nucleotide sequence: TGTGCCAGCAGTCGCCCCCGGGACAGGGTTACAGATACGCAGTATTTT.

The rearrangement uses TRBV27 and TRBJ1-1, with D maybe TRBD1 (6 bases). Between the trimmed V and J ends, which lost 5 bases and 1 base, there was a span of 11 bases. Germline V gene lookup returns CDR1 MNHEY and CDR2 SMNVEV (reference sequence). The CDR3 consists of 14 residues. CDR3 loop: CASSQFRGNTEAFF. CDR3 DNA: TGTGCCAGCAGTCAATTCAGGGGGAACACTGAAGCTTTCTTT.

This clonotype was observed many times. V is TRBV6-5 and J is TRBJ1-1; D gene ambiguous. The CDR3 totals 13 residues. Looked up from germline, CDR1 is MNHEY and CDR2 is SVGAGI. V was pared by 0 bases and J by 8 bases, with 10 bases between. The CDR3 loop reads CASSYSVGVEAFF. In nucleotides, the CDR3 is TGTGCCAGCAGTTACTCGGTGGGTGTGGAAGCTTTCTTT.

This clonotype has ten or more counts. The rearrangement uses TRBV28 and TRBJ2-7, with no clear D. The germline V gene encodes CDR1 MDHEN and CDR2 SYDVKM. The V gene lost 6 bases and the J gene lost 5 bases, with 32 bases spanning the gap. The CDR3 has 19 residues. The CDR3 is CASSQDDKRPESVDDEQYF. CDR3 sequence (DNA): TGTGCCAGCAGCCAAGACGATAAGCGCCCCGAGAGTGTGGACGACGAGCAGTACTTC.

This clonotype was counted at least ten times. The V call is TRBV11-3, the J call TRBJ2-3; D is unresolved. The CDR3 consists of 14 residues. The germline CDR1 and CDR2 sequences are SGHNT and YENEEA. V lost 6 bases, J lost 2 bases, and 12 bases lay in between. The CDR3 loop reads CASSGPGFTDTQYF. Here the CDR3 DNA reads TGTGCCAGCAGTGGTCCGGGCTTCACAGATACGCAGTATTTT.